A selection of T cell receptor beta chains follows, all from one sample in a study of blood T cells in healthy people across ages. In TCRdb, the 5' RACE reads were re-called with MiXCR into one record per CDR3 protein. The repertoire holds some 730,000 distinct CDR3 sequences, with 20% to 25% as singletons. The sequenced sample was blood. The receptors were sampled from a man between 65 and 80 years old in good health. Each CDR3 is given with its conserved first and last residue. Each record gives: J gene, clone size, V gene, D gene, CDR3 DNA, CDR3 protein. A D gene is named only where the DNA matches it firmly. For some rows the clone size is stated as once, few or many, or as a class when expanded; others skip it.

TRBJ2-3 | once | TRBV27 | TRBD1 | TGTGCCAGCAGTCCAGGGGGCGGATTCGGGGATACGCAGTATTTT | CASSPGGGFGDTQYF
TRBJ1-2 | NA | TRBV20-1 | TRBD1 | TGCAGTGCTCCACGGGACAGTAACTATGGCTACACCTTC | CSAPRDSNYGYTF
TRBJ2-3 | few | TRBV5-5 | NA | TGTGCCAGCAGCTTGCGATGGCCAGAGGTCACAGATACGCAGTATTTT | CASSLRWPEVTDTQYF
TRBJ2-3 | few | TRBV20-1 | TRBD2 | TGCAGTGCCGAGGGACTAGCGGGTAGCACAGATACGCAGTATTTT | CSAEGLAGSTDTQYF
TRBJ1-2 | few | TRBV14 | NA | TGTGCCAGCAGCCAGCAGACAGCCGCTAACTATGGCTACACCTTC | CASSQQTAANYGYTF
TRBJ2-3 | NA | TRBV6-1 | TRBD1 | TGTGCCAGCAGTGAATTTGGACAGGGGCAGACAGATACGCAGTATTTT | CASSEFGQGQTDTQYF
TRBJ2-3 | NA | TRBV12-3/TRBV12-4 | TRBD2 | TGTGCCAGCAGCTCCCCCCAAGCGGGGGCTAGCACAGATACGCAGTATTTT | CASSSPQAGASTDTQYF
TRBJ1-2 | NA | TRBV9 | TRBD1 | TGTGCCAGCAGCAAGGACAGGGAGGGTGGCTACACCTTC | CASSKDREGGYTF
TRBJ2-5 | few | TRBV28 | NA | TGTGCCAGCAGTTTTCAAACGGCTCTAGAGACCCAGTACTTC | CASSFQTALETQYF
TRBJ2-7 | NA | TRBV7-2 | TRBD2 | TGTGCCAGCAGCCCCCGGATAGCGGGGGTCTACGAGCAGTACTTC | CASSPRIAGVYEQYF
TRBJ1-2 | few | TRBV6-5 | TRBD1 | TGTGCCAGCAGGGAGGGACAGGGTAGCAGCTATGGCTACACCTTC | CASREGQGSSYGYTF
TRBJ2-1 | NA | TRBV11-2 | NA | TGTGCCAGCAGCGTTGACAGAAGTGAGCAGTTCTTC | CASSVDRSEQFF
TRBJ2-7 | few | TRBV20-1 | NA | TGCAGTGCCCCGGCAGGGTGGGTCGCCTACGAGCAGTACTTC | CSAPAGWVAYEQYF
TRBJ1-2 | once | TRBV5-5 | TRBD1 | TGTGCCAGCAGCTCAGGAGGGACCGGGACAGGGATTGGCTACACCTTC | CASSSGGTGTGIGYTF
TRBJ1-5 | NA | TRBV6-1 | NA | TGTGCCAGCAGGCCCTCGTCCCTGTTTGCCAATCAGCCCCAGCATTTT | CASRPSSLFANQPQHF
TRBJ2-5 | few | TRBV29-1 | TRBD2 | TGCAGCGTTGAATCTAGCGGGCAAGAGACCCAGTACTTC | CSVESSGQETQYF
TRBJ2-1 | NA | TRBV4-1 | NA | TGCGCCAGCAGCCTCGACCAAGGGGTCCCCGTAGGCAATGAGCAGTTCTTC | CASSLDQGVPVGNEQFF
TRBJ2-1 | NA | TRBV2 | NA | TGTGCCGGAAGCCCCTTTACAGGGAATTTGGACAATGAGCAGTTCTTC | CAGSPFTGNLDNEQFF
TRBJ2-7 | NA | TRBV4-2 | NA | TGTGCCAGCAGCCAAGGGGTAGCCATTAGCTCCTACGAGCAGTACTTC | CASSQGVAISSYEQYF
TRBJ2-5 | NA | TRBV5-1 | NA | TGCGCCAGCAGCTTGATACACAAAGAGACCCAGTACTTC | CASSLIHKETQYF
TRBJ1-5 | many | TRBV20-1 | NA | TGCAGTGCTAGAGACCAGCTCAATCAGCCCCAGCATTTT | CSARDQLNQPQHF
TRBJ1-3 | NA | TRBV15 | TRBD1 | TGTGCCACCAGCAGAGGAACGGGACAGGTCTCTGGAAACACCATATATTTT | CATSRGTGQVSGNTIYF
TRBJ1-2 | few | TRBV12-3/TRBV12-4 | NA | TGTGCCAGCAGTTTGAAACCCACTAGGGGTGGCTACACCTTC | CASSLKPTRGGYTF
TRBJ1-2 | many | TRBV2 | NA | TGTGCCAGCAGGGAACAGGAAGGCTACACCTTC | CASREQEGYTF
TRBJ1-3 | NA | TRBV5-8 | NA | TGTGCCAGCAGCTTGGTGTCCTTTCTACCTGGAAACACCATATATTTT | CASSLVSFLPGNTIYF
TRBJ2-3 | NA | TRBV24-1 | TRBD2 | TGTGCCACCAGTGGGGTGAGAGCGGGGGACGGGGATACGCAGTATTTT | CATSGVRAGDGDTQYF
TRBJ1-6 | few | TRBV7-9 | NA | TGTGCCAGCAGCCCTAGATCAGTCTACGATTCACCCCTCCACTTT | CASSPRSVYDSPLHF
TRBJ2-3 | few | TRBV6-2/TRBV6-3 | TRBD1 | TGTGCCAGCAGGACCCCTGTGGGCGGGACAGGGTCCACAGATACGCAGTATTTT | CASRTPVGGTGSTDTQYF
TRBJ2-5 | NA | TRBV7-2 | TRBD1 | TGTGCCAGCAGCGTCACCGGGACAGCGCAAGAGACCCAGTACTTC | CASSVTGTAQETQYF
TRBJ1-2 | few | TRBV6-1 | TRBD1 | TGTGCCAGTAACAGGGGGGCAGATGGCTACACCTTC | CASNRGADGYTF
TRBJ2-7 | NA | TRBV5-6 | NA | TGTGCCAGCAGCTTAAGGCAGTTCCTACAGGACGAGCAGTACTTC | CASSLRQFLQDEQYF
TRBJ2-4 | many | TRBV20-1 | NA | TGCAGTGCAGCGGTAGCCAAAAACATTCAGTACTTC | CSAAVAKNIQYF
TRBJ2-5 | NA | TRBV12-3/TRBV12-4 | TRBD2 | TGTGCCAGCAGTCTACCCACGGGGGGAGGCCGAAGTTCGAAAGAGACCCAGTACTTC | CASSLPTGGGRSSKETQYF
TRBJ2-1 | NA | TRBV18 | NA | TGTGCCAGCTCACCACCGGGGGGACGGGGACAGTTCTTC | CASSPPGGRGQFF
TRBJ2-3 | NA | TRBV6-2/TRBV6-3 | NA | TGTGCCAGCAGTGCGACATACACAGATACGCAGTATTTT | CASSATYTDTQYF